Reported below is one T cell receptor (beta chain). Its antigen is currently unknown. This sample was included in a study of cytomegalovirus exposure and HLA in healthy donors. The PCR employed 60 Vbeta primers together with 13 Jbeta primers. Data came from immunoSEQ multiplex PCR; TCRdb stores just in-frame clones and leaves some out. The data contain about 59,000 clones, approximately 80% of them singletons. Donors counted as nominally healthy when sampled, yet unrecorded immune exposures were likely. Findings and limits, study-wide: The likely explanation for a cluster of highly shared sequence variants was sequencing artifact. There were several of the most significant clusters that appeared linked to common viral pathogens in a later analysis.

Sequences were obtained from PBMCs. The sequence was obtained from a man between 40 and 49 years old in good health and CMV-seronegative.

Here the CDR3 reads CASSQVSRLDTEAFF. The CDR3 nucleotides are TGCGCCAGCAGCCAAGTCTCCAGGTTGGACACTGAAGCTTTCTTT. V usage is TRBV4-1 and J usage is TRBJ1-1; no firm D call. The CDR3 covers 15 residues. In germline, CDR1 is MGHRA, CDR2 YSYEKL. Trimming shortened V by 1 base and J by 3 bases, and 12 bases separated the two germline ends.